This T cell receptor beta chain appears in the sequencing data of a study of T cells in Graves' hyperthyroidism and ophthalmopathy. Amplification targeted TCR beta CDR3 regions from RNA transcripts. First-round RT-PCR targeting the TCR CDR3 was performed with the HTBI primer set. Each CDR3 protein gets one entry after TCRdb re-called the multiplex PCR reads with MiXCR. The sample lists about 360,000 distinct CDR3 sequences, approximately 15% occurring once. The CDR3 extends over 16 amino acids. CDR1 and CDR2 (germline): SGHVS, FNYEAQ. The trim removed 5 bases at V and 2 bases at J, leaving 6 bases unmatched. It was uncontrolled infection, other autoimmune disease, pregnancy or lactation that excluded patients. This clonotype was seen ten or more times. The target antigen is unknown. Study outcomes and limitations: Peripheral blood also featured most of the thyroid clonotypes expanded above 0.001. By a 13 V-J model, ophthalmopathy was set apart from stable hyperthyroidism. Ophthalmopathy was predicted by the model a median of about 6.7 months ahead of onset.

Sequencing input: blood. The chain links TRBV7-6 to TRBJ1-4; TRBD1 matches 9 bases. The receptor was isolated from a man younger than 40 with Graves' hyperthyroidism that later progressed to Graves' ophthalmopathy. The CDR3 DNA sequence: TGTGCCAGCAGCCCTAGACAGGGGGGGACTAATGAAAAACTGTTTTTT. Amino acid sequence: CASSPRQGGTNEKLFF. Full variable domain (missing parts from reference TRBV7-6 and TRBJ1-4): GAGVSQSPRYKVTKRGQDVALRCDPISGHVSLYWYRQALGQGPEFLTYFNYEAQQDKSGLPNDRFSAERPEGSISTLTIQRTEQRDSAMYRCASSPRQGGTNEKLFFGSGTQLSVL.